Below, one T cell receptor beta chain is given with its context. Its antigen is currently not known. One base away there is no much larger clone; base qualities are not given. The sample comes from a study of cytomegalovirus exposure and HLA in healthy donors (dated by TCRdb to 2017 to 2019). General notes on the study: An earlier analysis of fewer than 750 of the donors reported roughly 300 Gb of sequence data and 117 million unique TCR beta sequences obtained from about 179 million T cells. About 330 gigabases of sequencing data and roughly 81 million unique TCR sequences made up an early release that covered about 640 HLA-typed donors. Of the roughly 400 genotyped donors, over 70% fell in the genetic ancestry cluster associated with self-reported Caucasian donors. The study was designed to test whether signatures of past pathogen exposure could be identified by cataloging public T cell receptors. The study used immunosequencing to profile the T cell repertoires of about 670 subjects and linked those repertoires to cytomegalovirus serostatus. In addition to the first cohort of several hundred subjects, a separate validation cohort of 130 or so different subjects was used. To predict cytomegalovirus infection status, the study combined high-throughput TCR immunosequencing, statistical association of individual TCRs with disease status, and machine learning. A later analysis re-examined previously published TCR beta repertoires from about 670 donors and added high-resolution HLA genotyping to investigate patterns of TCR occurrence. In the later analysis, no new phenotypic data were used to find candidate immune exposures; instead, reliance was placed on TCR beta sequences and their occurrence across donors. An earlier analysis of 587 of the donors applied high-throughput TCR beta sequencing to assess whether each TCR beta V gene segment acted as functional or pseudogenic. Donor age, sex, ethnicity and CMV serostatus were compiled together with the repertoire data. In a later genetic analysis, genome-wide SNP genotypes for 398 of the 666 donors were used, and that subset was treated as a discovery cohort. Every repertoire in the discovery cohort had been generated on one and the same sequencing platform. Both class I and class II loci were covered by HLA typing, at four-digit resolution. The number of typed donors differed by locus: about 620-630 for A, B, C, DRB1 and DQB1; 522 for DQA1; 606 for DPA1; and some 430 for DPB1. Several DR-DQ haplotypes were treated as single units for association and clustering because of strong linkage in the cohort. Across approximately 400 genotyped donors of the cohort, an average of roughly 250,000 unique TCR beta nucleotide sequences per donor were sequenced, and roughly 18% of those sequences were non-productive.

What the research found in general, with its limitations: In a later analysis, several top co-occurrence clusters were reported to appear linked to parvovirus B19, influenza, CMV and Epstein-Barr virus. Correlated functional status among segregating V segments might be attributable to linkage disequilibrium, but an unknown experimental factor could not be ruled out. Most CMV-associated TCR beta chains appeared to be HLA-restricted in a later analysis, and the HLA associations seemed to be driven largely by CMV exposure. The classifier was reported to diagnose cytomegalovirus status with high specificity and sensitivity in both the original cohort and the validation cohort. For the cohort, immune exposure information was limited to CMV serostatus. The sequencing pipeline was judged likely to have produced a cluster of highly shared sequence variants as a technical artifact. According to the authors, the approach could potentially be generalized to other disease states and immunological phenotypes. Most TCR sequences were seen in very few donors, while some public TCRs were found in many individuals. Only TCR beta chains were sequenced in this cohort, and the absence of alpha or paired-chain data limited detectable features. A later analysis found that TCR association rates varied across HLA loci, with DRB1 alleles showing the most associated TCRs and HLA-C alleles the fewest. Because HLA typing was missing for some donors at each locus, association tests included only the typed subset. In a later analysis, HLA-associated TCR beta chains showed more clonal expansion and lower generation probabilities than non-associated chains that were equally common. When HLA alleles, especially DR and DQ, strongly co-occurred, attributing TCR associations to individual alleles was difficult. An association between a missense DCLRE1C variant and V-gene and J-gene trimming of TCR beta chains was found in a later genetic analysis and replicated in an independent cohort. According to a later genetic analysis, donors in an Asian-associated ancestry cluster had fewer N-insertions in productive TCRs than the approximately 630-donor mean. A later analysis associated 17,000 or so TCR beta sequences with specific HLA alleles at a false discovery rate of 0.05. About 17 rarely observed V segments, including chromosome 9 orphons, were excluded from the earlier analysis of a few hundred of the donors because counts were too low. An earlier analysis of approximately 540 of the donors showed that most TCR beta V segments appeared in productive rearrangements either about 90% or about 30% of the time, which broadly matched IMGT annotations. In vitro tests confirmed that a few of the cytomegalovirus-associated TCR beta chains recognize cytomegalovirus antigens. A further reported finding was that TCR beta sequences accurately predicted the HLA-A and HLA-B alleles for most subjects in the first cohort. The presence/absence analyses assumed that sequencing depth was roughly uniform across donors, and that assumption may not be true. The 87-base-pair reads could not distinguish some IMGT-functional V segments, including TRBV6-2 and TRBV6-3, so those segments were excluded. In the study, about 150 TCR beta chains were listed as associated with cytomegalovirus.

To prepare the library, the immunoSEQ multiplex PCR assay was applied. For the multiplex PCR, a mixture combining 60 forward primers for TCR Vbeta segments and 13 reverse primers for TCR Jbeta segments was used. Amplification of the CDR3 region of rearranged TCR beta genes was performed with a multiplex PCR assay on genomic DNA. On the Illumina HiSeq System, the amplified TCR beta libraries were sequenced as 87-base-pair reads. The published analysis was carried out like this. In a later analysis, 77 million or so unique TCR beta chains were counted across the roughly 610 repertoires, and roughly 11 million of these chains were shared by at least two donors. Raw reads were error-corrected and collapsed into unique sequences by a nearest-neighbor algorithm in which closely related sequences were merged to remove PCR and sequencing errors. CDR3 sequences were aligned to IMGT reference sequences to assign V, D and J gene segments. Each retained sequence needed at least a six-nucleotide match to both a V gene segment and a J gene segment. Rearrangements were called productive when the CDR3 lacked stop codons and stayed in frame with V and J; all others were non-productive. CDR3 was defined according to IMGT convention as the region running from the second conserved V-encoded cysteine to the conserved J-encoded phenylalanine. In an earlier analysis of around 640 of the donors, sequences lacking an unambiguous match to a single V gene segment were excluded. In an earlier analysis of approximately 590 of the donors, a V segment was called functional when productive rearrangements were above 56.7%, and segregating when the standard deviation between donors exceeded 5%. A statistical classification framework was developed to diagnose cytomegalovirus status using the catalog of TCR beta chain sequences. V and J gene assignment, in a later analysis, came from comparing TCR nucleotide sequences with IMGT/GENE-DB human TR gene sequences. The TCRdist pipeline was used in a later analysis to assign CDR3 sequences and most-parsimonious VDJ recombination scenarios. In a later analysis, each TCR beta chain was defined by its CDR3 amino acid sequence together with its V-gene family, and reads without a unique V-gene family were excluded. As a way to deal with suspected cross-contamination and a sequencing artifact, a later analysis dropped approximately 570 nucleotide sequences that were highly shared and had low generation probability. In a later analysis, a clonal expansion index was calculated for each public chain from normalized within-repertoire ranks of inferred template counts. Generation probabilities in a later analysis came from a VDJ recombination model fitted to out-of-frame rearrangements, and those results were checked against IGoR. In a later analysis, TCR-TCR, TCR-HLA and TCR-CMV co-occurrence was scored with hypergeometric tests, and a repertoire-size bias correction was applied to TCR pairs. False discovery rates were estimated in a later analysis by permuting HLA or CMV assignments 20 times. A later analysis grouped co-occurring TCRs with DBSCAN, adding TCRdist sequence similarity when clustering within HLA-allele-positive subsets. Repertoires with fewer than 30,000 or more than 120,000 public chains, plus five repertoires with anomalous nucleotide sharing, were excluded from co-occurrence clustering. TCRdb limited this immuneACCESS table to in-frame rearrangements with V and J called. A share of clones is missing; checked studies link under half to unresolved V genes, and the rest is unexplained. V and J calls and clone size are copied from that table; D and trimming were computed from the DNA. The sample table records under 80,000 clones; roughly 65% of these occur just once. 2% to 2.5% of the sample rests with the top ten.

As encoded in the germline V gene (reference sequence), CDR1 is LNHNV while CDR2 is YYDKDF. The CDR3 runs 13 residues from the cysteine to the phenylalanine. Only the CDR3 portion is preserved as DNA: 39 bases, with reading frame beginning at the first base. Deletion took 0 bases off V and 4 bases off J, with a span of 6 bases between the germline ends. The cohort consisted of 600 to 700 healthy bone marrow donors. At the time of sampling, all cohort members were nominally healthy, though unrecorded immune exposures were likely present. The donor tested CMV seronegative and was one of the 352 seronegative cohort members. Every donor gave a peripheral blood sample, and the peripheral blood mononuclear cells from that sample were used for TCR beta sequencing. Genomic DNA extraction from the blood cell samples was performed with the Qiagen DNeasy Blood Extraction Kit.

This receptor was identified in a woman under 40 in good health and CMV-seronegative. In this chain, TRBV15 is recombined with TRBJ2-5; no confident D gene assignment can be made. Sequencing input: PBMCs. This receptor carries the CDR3 CATSRDSGETQYF. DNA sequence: TGTGCCACCAGCAGAGATAGTGGAGAGACCCAGTACTTC.